One and the same sample provided the 6 T cell receptor beta chains below, sequenced in a study of blood T cells in healthy people across ages. The second PCR ran roughly 7 to 12 cycles with a sample-barcoded 5' primer and J-beta primers. TCRdb fed the 5' RACE reads into MiXCR, producing one record per CDR3 protein. The sample gives 1.5 million to 2 million distinct CDR3 sequences, 35% to 50% of which show up once; 20% to 25% is in the top ten. Sequenced material: blood. Source of these receptors: a human donor in good health.

This clonotype came up many times. The chain recombines TRBV5-1 with TRBJ2-7; D remains ambiguous. The CDR3 loop spans 15 amino acids. Deletions cut 0 bases from V and 6 bases from J, with 16 bases between. Germline-derived CDR1 and CDR2 are SGHRS and YFSETQ. CDR3 sequence: CASSLGPPTVPEQYF. CDR3 sequence (DNA): TGCGCCAGCAGCTTGGGGCCGCCGACGGTCCCCGAGCAGTACTTC.

This clonotype was recorded a few times. The chain joins TRBV20-1 to TRBJ2-5; D is undetermined. The V and J ends lost 5 bases and 4 bases respectively, with 11 bases between them. The CDR3 extends over 12 amino acids. Germline V lookup: CDR1 DFQATT, CDR2 SNEGSKA (reference sequence). The CDR3 is CSASLLRETQYF. The CDR3 DNA sequence: TGCAGTGCTTCTCTTCTTCGAGAGACCCAGTACTTC.

This clonotype has more than one count but fewer than ten. V gene TRBV10-3 combines with J gene TRBJ1-2, with D possibly matching TRBD1 (5 bases). The CDR3 loop spans 13 amino acids. Germline values: CDR1 ENHRY, CDR2 SYGVKD. Trimming took 2 bases from V and 7 from J, leaving 11 bases between them. The CDR3 DNA follows: TGTGCCATCAGTGAGGGTGGGACGCGTGGCTACACCTTC. Translating gives CAISEGGTRGYTF.

This clonotype was observed a handful of times. V and J are TRBV6-2 or TRBV6-3 and TRBJ2-1; D remains unclear. Germline CDR1 and CDR2: MNHEY and SVGEGT. V was clipped by 2 bases and J by 3 bases, with 5 bases between them. The CDR3 covers 13 residues. CDR3 amino acids: CASSYGYYNEQFF. Here the CDR3 DNA reads TGTGCCAGCAGTTACGGATACTACAATGAGCAGTTCTTC.

This clonotype was seen a handful of times. The gene calls are TRBV5-1 and TRBJ1-1, with TRBD1 identical over 7 bases. The CDR3 has 13 amino acids. Germline loops: CDR1 SGHRS, CDR2 YFSETQ. Trimming took 0 bases from V and 10 from J; bases not matched to a gene: 6. The chain's CDR3 is CASSLEGALGAFF. CDR3 sequence (DNA): TGCGCCAGCAGCTTGGAGGGGGCTTTGGGAGCTTTCTTT.

The V call is TRBV4-3, the J call TRBJ1-6; TRBD1 aligns across 7 bases. The CDR3 extends over 14 amino acids. Germline CDR1 and CDR2: LGHNA and YSLEER. V gave up 4 bases and J gave up 6 bases; unmatched junction bases: 3. CDR3 sequence: CASSLQGVNSPLHF. In nucleotides, the CDR3 is TGCGCCAGCAGCCTTCAGGGGGTTAATTCACCCCTCCACTTT.